Given below is one T cell receptor beta chain in context. Trimming removed 0 bases from V and 2 bases from J; junction bases left unmatched: 8. The germline gives CDR1 LGHNA, CDR2 YSLEER. CDR3 length: 17 residues. These data come from a study of blood T cell repertoires in COVID-19. Study in general: The cDNA or gDNA used as material had been derived from T cells, B-cell-depleted T cells, or PBMCs.

Some clones are missing from TCRdb's copy, which holds only in-frame ones; the method was immunoSEQ multiplex PCR. The sample yields more than 80,000 clones, 90% seen once. Sequencing used peripheral blood. The receptor's source is a man between 18 and 35 years old with COVID-19, enrolled during active disease. The J gene is TRBJ1-1, the V gene TRBV4-3, with 8 bases that match TRBD1. The chain's CDR3 is CASSQDRPTGGNTEAFF. The CDR3 DNA reads TGCGCCAGCAGCCAAGATAGGCCCACAGGGGGAAACACTGAAGCTTTCTTT.